This is a list of T cell receptor beta chains from one sample in a study of T-cell memory formation after mild COVID-19. TCRdb re-called the 5' RACE reads through MiXCR, storing one row per CDR3 protein. The repertoire includes 120,000 or so distinct CDR3 sequences, over 15% of them detected once, and about 5% sits in the top ten. The specimen sequenced was PBMCs or a T cell subset sorted from them (not recorded which). These receptors originate from a man between 18 and 29 years old who had mild COVID-19 (a few samples of this study predate the infection). Cell type and time point are not known. CDR3s include the opening cysteine and the closing phenylalanine or tryptophan. D genes are given only for firm matches. The size field is filled for only some rows; it gives once, few, many or a size class.

d_gene	abundance	v_gene	j_gene	CDR3nt	CDR3aa
TRBD1	-	TRBV10-3	TRBJ2-2	TGTGCCATCGCGGGACAGGGGAACGGGGAGCTGTTTTTT	CAIAGQGNGELFF
-	-	TRBV6-2/TRBV6-3	TRBJ2-2	TGTGCCAGCAGTTACTCATCCAGGGTCGGGGAGCTGTTTTTT	CASSYSSRVGELFF
-	-	TRBV18	TRBJ2-1	TGTGCCAGCTCACCACGGGGGGCTGGGGAGCAGTTCTTC	CASSPRGAGEQFF
TRBD1	few	TRBV18	TRBJ1-1	TGTGCCAGCTCACCCAACGTCCCGGGACAGGGGGCGAGGACTGAAGCTTTCTTT	CASSPNVPGQGARTEAFF
TRBD2	few	TRBV29-1	TRBJ2-5	TGCAGCACTAGCGGGGGACAAGAGACCCAGTACTTC	CSTSGGQETQYF
-	many	TRBV10-3	TRBJ2-5	TGTGCCATCAGTGAGTCGACGGGGCGGGGGCCTGAGACCCAGTACTTC	CAISESTGRGPETQYF
-	many	TRBV7-2	TRBJ2-1	TGTGCCAGCAGCCCTTCTTGGGTTAGCGATGAGCAGTTCTTC	CASSPSWVSDEQFF
TRBD1	-	TRBV5-1	TRBJ2-2	TGCGCCAGCAGCCCGCTGACAGGGGTCAACACCGGGGAGCTGTTTTTT	CASSPLTGVNTGELFF
TRBD1	few	TRBV6-5	TRBJ1-6	TGTGCCAGCAGTTACTCGAAGGCAGGGGGTGGTTCACCCCTCCACTTT	CASSYSKAGGGSPLHF
-	few	TRBV6-6	TRBJ2-3	TGTGCCAGCAGTCACTACAGGAGCCCAGATACGCAGTATTTT	CASSHYRSPDTQYF
TRBD2	few	TRBV3-1	TRBJ2-1	TGTGCCAGCAGCCAAGGAGCGGGGGGCGGCAATGAGCAGTTCTTC	CASSQGAGGGNEQFF
-	-	TRBV20-1	TRBJ2-3	TGCAGTGCTAGAGATCTAGGGGGGACCCCGGCAGGTGGAACAGATACGCAGTATTTT	CSARDLGGTPAGGTDTQYF
-	-	TRBV2	TRBJ1-1	TGTGCCAGTATTGTGACAGGTCCCGCTTTCTTT	CASIVTGPAFF
TRBD2	-	TRBV4-3	TRBJ2-3	TGCGCCAGCAGCCAAGTTGTAGCGGGGGGCCGTAGCACAGATACGCAGTATTTT	CASSQVVAGGRSTDTQYF
-	-	TRBV5-1	TRBJ2-5	TGCGCCAGCAGCTTGGCTTACGGACAAATCCGCAAAGAGACCCAGTACTTC	CASSLAYGQIRKETQYF
-	few	TRBV4-2	TRBJ2-7	TGTGCCAGCAGCCAAGATAACAGGAGGACCTACGAGCAGTACTTC	CASSQDNRRTYEQYF
-	few	TRBV20-1	TRBJ1-1	TGCAGTCCCCTAAGTGGGGTAATGAACACTGAAGCTTTCTTT	CSPLSGVMNTEAFF
-	-	TRBV14	TRBJ2-3	TGTGCCAGCAGCCAGTTGGGCACAGATACGCAGTATTTT	CASSQLGTDTQYF
-	-	TRBV12-5	TRBJ1-4	TGTGCTAGTGGTTTGGTTTTGGGCAGGGGAGTGGAAAAACTGTTTTTT	CASGLVLGRGVEKLFF
TRBD1	-	TRBV2	TRBJ1-1	TGTGCCAGCAGGAAGGGACAGGTGAACACTGAAGCTTTCTTT	CASRKGQVNTEAFF
-	-	TRBV12-3/TRBV12-4	TRBJ2-2	TGTGCCAGTCTCCCGAATCCCGGGGAGCTGTTTTTT	CASLPNPGELFF
-	-	TRBV29-1	TRBJ1-1	TGCAGCGTAGCGTCAACGACAGCTTTCTTT	CSVASTTAFF
-	-	TRBV5-1	TRBJ2-5	TGCGCCAGCCAGGACGGACAAGAGACCCAGTACTTC	CASQDGQETQYF
-	-	TRBV3-1	TRBJ1-2	TGTGCCAGCTGCCCCTCAGGCTTTCATGGCTACACCTTC	CASCPSGFHGYTF
-	-	TRBV5-1	TRBJ2-5	TGCGCCAGCAAGAAACAGCAAGTTCAAGAGACCCAGTACTTC	CASKKQQVQETQYF
TRBD2	-	TRBV20-1	TRBJ2-7	TGCAGTGCTGGTACTAGCGGGGGATCCCACGAGCAGTACTTC	CSAGTSGGSHEQYF
TRBD2	-	TRBV3-1	TRBJ2-3	TGTGCCAGCAGCCCCTACCGGCTAGCGGGGGGAGATACGCAGTATTTT	CASSPYRLAGGDTQYF
TRBD1	few	TRBV5-1	TRBJ1-6	TGCGCCAGCAGCTCCGGGACAGAGGGGTATTCACCCCTCCACTTT	CASSSGTEGYSPLHF
TRBD1	many	TRBV15	TRBJ2-5	TGTGCCACCAGCAGAGACAGGGGGCAAGAGACCCAGTACTTC	CATSRDRGQETQYF
TRBD1	-	TRBV20-1	TRBJ2-1	TGCAGTGCTAGAGATTTGACAGGGTACTACAATGAGCAGTTCTTC	CSARDLTGYYNEQFF
-	few	TRBV5-6	TRBJ2-5	TGTGCCAGCAGCGTCGGGTGGGGGACCCAGTACTTC	CASSVGWGTQYF
TRBD1	-	TRBV12-3/TRBV12-4	TRBJ2-2	TGTGCCAGCAGCCCGGACAGGGCCACCGGGGAGCTGTTTTTT	CASSPDRATGELFF
TRBD1	many	TRBV10-3	TRBJ2-4	TGTGCCATCAGTGAGTCCCGACGACAGGGTACCCAAAACATTCAGTACTTC	CAISESRRQGTQNIQYF
TRBD1	few	TRBV25-1	TRBJ1-1	TGTGCCAGCAGTATACGACAGGGGTCCACTGAAGCTTTCTTT	CASSIRQGSTEAFF
-	-	TRBV19	TRBJ2-3	TGTGCCAGTAGTACCAACCGGCGAGGCACAGATACGCAGTATTTT	CASSTNRRGTDTQYF
-	-	TRBV12-3/TRBV12-4	TRBJ2-1	TGTGCCAGCAGCGCCCCCCTCGGGCACTACAATGAGCAGTTCTTC	CASSAPLGHYNEQFF
-	few	TRBV18	TRBJ1-3	TGTGCCAGCTCACCGACGGACTCTGGAAACACCATATATTTT	CASSPTDSGNTIYF
-	few	TRBV18	TRBJ2-1	TGTGCCAGCTCACCCGCCCAGAGTTTTGGCGAGCAGTTCTTC	CASSPAQSFGEQFF
TRBD1	many	TRBV5-1	TRBJ2-7	TGCGCCAGCAGCGAACAGGGGGAAGGCTACGAGCAGTACTTC	CASSEQGEGYEQYF
-	-	TRBV5-1	TRBJ1-5	TGCGCCAGCAGCCCCCTCGGGGCGGGCAATCAGCCCCAGCATTTT	CASSPLGAGNQPQHF
-	many	TRBV6-2/TRBV6-3	TRBJ2-1	TGTGCCAGCAGTTACCTTTCGGCCCGCTACTACAATGAGCAGTTCTTC	CASSYLSARYYNEQFF
-	-	TRBV20-1	TRBJ1-2	TGCAGTGCTATAATACCAGGCGCCCATGATGGCTACACCTTC	CSAIIPGAHDGYTF
-	-	TRBV7-7	TRBJ2-5	TGTGCCAGCAGCCCGACAAGTCCGAGATCGGGGACCCAGTACTTC	CASSPTSPRSGTQYF
-	few	TRBV2	TRBJ2-3	TGTGCCAGCAGTGTTGCGGATACGCAGTATTTT	CASSVADTQYF
TRBD1	few	TRBV7-2	TRBJ2-3	TGTGCCAGCAGTCGACAGGGAGATACGCAGTATTTT	CASSRQGDTQYF